Below are 24 T cell receptor beta chains sequenced from a single sample in a study of response to subunit inactivated influenza vaccine. TCRdb fed the RT-PCR reads into MiXCR, producing one record per CDR3 protein. This table has around 750,000 distinct CDR3 sequences, less than 25% appearing once. The sample consisted of PBMCs from blood, taken 4 to 6 days after vaccination. Receptors originate from a man aged 50-59 years who received an inactivated influenza vaccine.

The chain recombines TRBV15 with TRBJ2-5, with a weak D call TRBD2 (6 bases). There are 15 residues in the CDR3. V was clipped by 0 bases and J by 5 bases, with 13 bases between them. Germline CDR1 reads LNHNV; CDR2 reads YYDKDF (reference sequence). DNA of the CDR3: TGTGCCACCAGCAGAGATCCCACAGGAGGGGAGACCCAGTACTTC. Translating it yields CATSRDPTGGETQYF.

The chain has TRBV20-1 and TRBJ2-5, with D perhaps TRBD1 or TRBD2 (5 bases each). This CDR3 has 11 residues. The germline V gene encodes CDR1 DFQATT and CDR2 SNEGSKA (reference sequence). The V end was cut by 6 bases, the J end by 10 bases, with 15 bases between. Here the CDR3 reads CSAPAWGNQYF. DNA of the CDR3: TGCAGTGCCCCCGCGTGGGGGAACCAGTACTTC.

This chain uses TRBV12-3 or TRBV12-4 with TRBJ2-1; 8 bases align to TRBD2. V lost 7 bases and J lost 7; bases outside the gene matches: 3. The CDR3 extends over 12 amino acids. This CDR3 is CASISSGNEQFF. The DNA for the CDR3 is TGTGCCAGCATCTCTAGCGGGAATGAGCAGTTCTTC.

This clonotype was detected a few times. This chain connects TRBV5-6 to TRBJ2-7; D is unclear. Germline lookup yields CDR1 SGHDT and CDR2 YYEEEE. The CDR3 loop spans 13 amino acids. Between the trimmed V and J ends, which lost 4 bases and 5 bases, there was a span of 13 bases. The CDR3 reads CASSGGVVHEQYF. In DNA, the CDR3 is TGTGCCAGCAGCGGTGGGGTGGTCCACGAGCAGTACTTC. Full variable domain (missing parts from reference TRBV5-6 and TRBJ2-7): DAGVTQSPTHLIKTRGQQVTLRCSPKSGHDTVSWYQQALGQGPQFIFQYYEEEERQRGNFPDRFSGHQFPNYSSELNVNALLLGDSALYLCASSGGVVHEQYFGPGTRLTVT.

This chain uses TRBV28 with TRBJ1-4; D uncertain. V lost 6 bases, J lost 8 bases, and 16 bases lay in between. This CDR3 region has 14 residues. Germline assignment: CDR1 MDHEN and CDR2 SYDVKM. This CDR3 is CASSPAGPWEKLFF. The CDR3, as DNA: TGTGCCAGCAGCCCGGCCGGGCCTTGGGAAAAACTGTTTTTT. Full variable domain (missing parts from reference TRBV28 and TRBJ1-4): DVKVTQSSRYLVKRTGEKVFLECVQDMDHENMFWYRQDPGLGLRLIYFSYDVKMKEKGDIPEGYSVSREKKERFSLILESASTNQTSMYLCASSPAGPWEKLFFGSGTQLSVL.

The chain carries TRBV6-5 and TRBJ1-6; D perhaps matches TRBD1 (6 bases). Deletions cut 6 bases from V and 10 bases from J, with 16 bases between. The CDR3 totals 14 residues. Germline V CDR1 and CDR2: MNHEY, SVGAGI. DNA of the CDR3: TGTGCCAGCAGCTCCTCCAGGGGAGGGTCACCCCTCCACTTT. Translation gives CASSSSRGGSPLHF.

This clonotype was recorded many times. The gene calls are TRBV5-1 and TRBJ2-7; 9 nucleotides align to TRBD1. V lost 0 bases and J lost 3; bases outside the gene matches: 19. Germline CDR1 SGHRS, CDR2 YFSETQ. The CDR3 covers 20 residues. The CDR3 sequence is CASSLAPNRGRTADYYEQYF. CDR3 nucleotide sequence: TGCGCCAGCAGCTTGGCCCCCAACAGGGGGCGGACTGCCGACTACTACGAGCAGTACTTC.

This clonotype was counted ten times or more. The V and J genes are TRBV12-3 or TRBV12-4 and TRBJ2-1, with 8 bases lining up with TRBD2. The CDR3 is 14 residues long. V was clipped by 7 bases and J by 10 bases; unmatched bases: 12. This CDR3 is CASTPTSAGEEQFF. The DNA for the CDR3 is TGTGCCAGCACCCCGACTAGCGCGGGGGAGGAGCAGTTCTTC.

This clonotype was seen repeatedly, ten times or more. The chain is built from TRBV12-3 or TRBV12-4 and TRBJ1-1; D remains unclear. This CDR3 region has 14 residues. The V end was cut by 6 bases, the J end by 10 bases, with 21 bases between. This chain's CDR3 is CASRPRSAQSRAFF. As DNA, the CDR3 is TGTGCCAGCAGACCGAGGTCCGCGCAGTCAAGAGCTTTCTTT.

The rearrangement joins TRBV29-1 to TRBJ2-7; D is unresolved. Per germline, CDR1 SQVTM and CDR2 ANQGSEA. Trimming cost V 5 bases and J 4 bases, with 6 bases left between them. The CDR3 has 10 amino acids. The CDR3 bases are TGCAGCGTTTGGCTATACGAGCAGTACTTC. Its translation is CSVWLYEQYF.

In its sample, this clonotype was seen many times. The V and J genes are TRBV6-5 and TRBJ2-4; TRBD1 might be the D (6 bases). Germline V gene data show CDR1 as MNHEY and CDR2 as SVGAGI. Between the trimmed V and J ends, which lost 0 bases and 7 bases, there was a span of 22 bases. This CDR3 comprises 18 residues. Written as DNA, the CDR3 is TGTGCCAGCAGTTACTCGATTATGGGGGCGATGAGTGTGAACATTCAGTACTTC. Residues: CASSYSIMGAMSVNIQYF.

This clonotype was seen a few times. The chain combines TRBV6-1 with TRBJ2-7; weak D call: TRBD1 (6 bases). CDR1 MNHNS and CDR2 SASEGT come from the germline V gene. The germline V and J ends were trimmed by 6 bases and 1 base, with 13 bases remaining between them. CDR3 length: 14 residues. The CDR3 coding sequence is TGTGCCAGCAGCGCAGACAGGATGTCCTACGAGCAGTACTTC. Protein sequence: CASSADRMSYEQYF.

There are a few counts of this clonotype. This rearrangement joins TRBV6-2 or TRBV6-3 to TRBJ2-1; 7 positions match TRBD2. J was trimmed by 9 bases and V by 6 bases; bases with no gene match: 17. The CDR3 sequence is 16 residues long. In germline, CDR1 is MNHEY, CDR2 SVGEGT. The CDR3 protein is CASSPWAGASRGEQFF. The CDR3 region has the DNA TGTGCCAGCAGCCCCTGGGCGGGAGCTTCGCGGGGTGAGCAGTTCTTC.

This clonotype occurred a few times. The chain uses TRBV7-2 and TRBJ2-7, with D hard to call. CDR1 is SGHTA and CDR2 is FQGNSA in the germline V gene. V was cut by 1 base and J by 2 bases, with 9 bases left in between. The CDR3 runs 14 residues. The CDR3 sequence: CASSLEIGPYEQYF. Written as DNA, the CDR3 is TGTGCCAGCAGCTTAGAGATAGGGCCCTACGAGCAGTACTTC.

This clonotype showed up just a few times. The chain couples TRBV7-9 to TRBJ2-3; TRBD2 is a possible D gene (6 bases). The V and J ends lost 4 bases and 2 bases respectively, with 10 bases between them. The germline V gene has CDR1 SEHNR and CDR2 FQNEAQ (reference sequence). The CDR3 extends over 14 amino acids. The DNA of the CDR3 is TGTGCCAGCAGCTCGGGCGGGGTCACAGATACGCAGTATTTT. This sequence encodes CASSSGGVTDTQYF.

The chain recombines TRBV5-1 with TRBJ2-7; a weak D match, TRBD1 (6 bases). V shed 0 bases and J shed 9 bases, with 16 bases lying between them. The CDR3 covers 14 residues. Per the germline V gene, CDR1 is SGHRS and CDR2 is YFSETQ. CDR3: CASSLAQGSIGQYF. CDR3 in DNA: TGCGCCAGCAGCTTGGCGCAGGGGAGTATCGGGCAGTACTTC.

There are a few counts of this clonotype. The gene calls are TRBV7-9 and TRBJ2-5; 8 nucleotides align to TRBD1. The germline gives CDR1 SEHNR, CDR2 FQNEAQ (reference sequence). CDR3 length equals 13 residues. Trimming at V came to 3 bases and at J to 7 bases, leaving 4 bases not matched to a gene. The CDR3 sequence: CASSLDRVGTQYF. CDR3 in DNA: TGTGCCAGCAGCTTGGACAGGGTGGGGACCCAGTACTTC.

CDR3 sequence: CASSQDLPGSYGYTF. In DNA, the CDR3 is TGTGCCAGCAGCCAAGATTTACCGGGGAGCTATGGCTACACCTTC. The chain employs TRBV14 and TRBJ1-2; no clear D gene. This CDR3 contains 15 residues. Per germline, CDR1 SGHDN and CDR2 FVKESK. Trimming took 0 bases from V and 4 from J, leaving 12 bases between them.

This clonotype has just a few counts. V is TRBV4-3 and J is TRBJ2-1, with D perhaps matching TRBD2 (5 bases). The germline V and J ends were trimmed by 1 base and 0 bases, with 7 bases remaining between them. CDR3 size: 15 residues. Germline assignment: CDR1 LGHNA and CDR2 YSLEER. Here the CDR3 reads CASSQVGSSYNEQFF. The CDR3 DNA follows: TGCGCCAGCAGCCAAGTGGGGAGCTCCTACAATGAGCAGTTCTTC.

In its sample, this clonotype was seen a few times. The chain couples TRBV20-1 to TRBJ1-5; possible D gene TRBD1, 6 bases. Germline V lookup: CDR1 DFQATT, CDR2 SNEGSKA (reference sequence). The V end was cut by 6 bases, the J end by 4 bases, with 16 bases between. The CDR3 covers 14 residues. The CDR3 reads CSAQPGHPNQPQHF. CDR3 nucleotides: TGCAGTGCGCAGCCGGGACACCCAAATCAGCCCCAGCATTTT.

The J gene is TRBJ2-3, the V gene TRBV7-2; D is uncertain. The CDR3 has 13 residues. V was pared by 4 bases and J by 6 bases, with 11 bases between. The germline gives CDR1 SGHTA, CDR2 FQGNSA. Here the CDR3 reads CASSSRPSDTQYF. As DNA, the CDR3 is TGTGCCAGCAGCTCCCGTCCCAGCGATACGCAGTATTTT.

The chain joins TRBV5-1 to TRBJ2-5, with D hard to call. CDR1 SGHRS and CDR2 YFSETQ come from the germline V gene. Trimming left V 7 bases short and J 0 bases short, with 13 bases between. CDR3 length: 14 residues. CDR3 in amino acids: CASAKDSDQETQYF. In DNA, the CDR3 is TGCGCCAGCGCCAAGGATTCCGACCAAGAGACCCAGTACTTC.

V and J are TRBV5-1 and TRBJ1-1; D gene unclear. The ends were cut back, 4 bases at V and 2 bases at J, with 18 bases in the middle. The CDR3 is made up of 16 amino acids. Germline V gene lookup returns CDR1 SGHRS and CDR2 YFSETQ. Here the CDR3 reads CASSLDLRAGNTEAFF. In DNA form, the CDR3 reads TGCGCCAGCAGCCTGGACCTTCGGGCGGGAAACACTGAAGCTTTCTTT.

This clonotype appeared a few times. The CDR3 loop is CASRRTVWGTDTQYF. DNA for the CDR3: TGTGCCAGCAGACGGACGGTTTGGGGCACAGATACGCAGTATTTT. The V and J genes are TRBV7-2 and TRBJ2-3; D remains unclear. Per germline, CDR1 SGHTA and CDR2 FQGNSA. The CDR3 consists of 15 residues. Between the trimmed V and J ends, which lost 6 bases and 1 base, there was a span of 14 bases.